The 28 T cell receptor beta chains below all came from one sample that was sequenced in a study of cytomegalovirus exposure and HLA in healthy donors (dated by TCRdb to between 2016 and 2019). Library creation used the immunoSEQ multiplex PCR assay. For the multiplex PCR, a mixture combining 60 forward primers for TCR Vbeta segments and 13 reverse primers for TCR Jbeta segments was used. TCRdb's version of the immuneACCESS table is confined to in-frame rearrangements and falls short of the full clone set. An unresolved V gene accounts for under half of the shortfall where checked; the remainder is of unknown origin. The sample includes some 190,000 clones, with roughly 81% observed a single time. The ten biggest clones cover 3.1% of the sample. Sequenced sample: PBMCs. These receptors all stem from a woman aged 25-40 years in good health and CMV-seropositive.

This clone showed up just a few times. The J gene is TRBJ1-1, the V gene TRBV6-1; D is unclear. V lost 5 bases and J lost 1, with 11 bases in between. The CDR3 contains 14 residues. Germline assignment: CDR1 MNHNS and CDR2 SASEGT. For the CDR3, the DNA is TGTGCCAGCAGTACGGAGGCAACGAACACTGAAGCTTTCTTT. Amino acids: CASSTEATNTEAFF.

J is TRBJ2-5 and V is TRBV30; 8 bases agree with TRBD2. The J call may not be correct, given that the DNA end is closer to TRBJ2-7. This CDR3 is 15 amino acids long. Per the germline V gene, CDR1 is GTSNPN and CDR2 is SVGIG (reference sequence). The CDR3 bases are TGTGCCTGGAGCGGGGGGGCGGGGACCTCCTACGAGCAGTACTTC. It specifies CAWSGGAGTSYEQYF.

V and J are TRBV2 and TRBJ1-1; 12 bases are shared with TRBD1. The trim removed 2 bases at V and 4 bases at J, leaving 14 bases unmatched. CDR3 length: 19 residues. Germline V gives CDR1 SNHLY, CDR2 FYNNEI. The CDR3 reads CASSEPKWGQGAFGTEAFF. DNA for the CDR3: TGTGCCAGCAGTGAACCCAAATGGGGACAGGGGGCCTTCGGCACTGAAGCTTTCTTT.

The chain is built from TRBV19 and TRBJ2-1, with TRBD2 matching over 7 bases. Germline assignment: CDR1 LNHDA and CDR2 SQIVND (reference sequence). This CDR3 is built from 15 residues. The trim removed 5 bases at V and 4 bases at J, leaving 8 bases unmatched. The CDR3 is CASSHLAEGYNEQFF. CDR3 in DNA: TGTGCCAGTAGTCATCTAGCGGAGGGATACAATGAGCAGTTCTTC.

This clone was observed a few times. CDR3 nucleotides: TGTGCCAGTAACGGTTTTGGTCAGCCCCAGCATTTT. This gives the protein CASNGFGQPQHF. The chain recombines TRBV19 with TRBJ1-5, with D unclear. V was clipped by 7 bases and J by 6 bases, with 10 bases between them. The germline V gene has CDR1 LNHDA and CDR2 SQIVND (reference sequence). The CDR3 has 12 residues.

Details on this clone: At one boundary the junction diverges from the germline segment, which might be a read error. This chain uses TRBV7-7 with TRBJ2-3; TRBD2 aligns across 9 bases. This CDR3 region has 14 residues. Per the germline V gene, CDR1 is SSHAT and CDR2 is FNYEAQ (reference sequence). CDR3 DNA sequence: TGTGCTAGCAGCCGCATAGCGGGAGCGGCTACGCAGTATTTT. Translating it yields CASSRIAGAATQYF.

This rearrangement joins TRBV19 to TRBJ2-1; perhaps TRBD2 as D (6 bases). This CDR3 is 15 amino acids long. Germline lookup yields CDR1 LNHDA and CDR2 SQIVND (reference sequence). V was pared by 5 bases and J by 0 bases, with 11 bases between. The CDR3 spells CASSLDGSSYNEQFF. DNA of the CDR3: TGTGCCAGTAGTTTGGACGGGAGCTCCTACAATGAGCAGTTCTTC.

The J gene is TRBJ2-7, the V gene TRBV27, with D possibly matching TRBD2 (7 bases). Trimming left V 4 bases short and J 0 bases short, with 19 bases between. The CDR3 extends over 17 amino acids. Germline CDR1 is MNHEY and CDR2 is SMNVEV (reference sequence). The CDR3 region is CASSSPWGGPNSYEQYF. The CDR3 DNA sequence: TGTGCCAGCAGTTCCCCCTGGGGGGGGCCGAACTCCTACGAGCAGTACTTC.

As regards this clone: Relative to the germline gene, one junction end is altered; a read error may explain this. This chain links TRBV11-1 with TRBJ1-5; tentatively, D is TRBD1 (6 bases). Germline assignment: CDR1 SGHAT and CDR2 FQDESV (reference sequence). The CDR3 covers 13 residues. The CDR3 reads CASRRRGNQPQNF. In DNA form, the CDR3 reads TGTGCCAGCAGGCGCAGGGGCAATCAGCCCCAGAATTTT.

This rearrangement joins TRBV9 to TRBJ2-2; TRBD1 is a possible D gene (5 bases). The CDR3 spans 15 residues. Trimming stripped 1 base from V and 3 bases from J, with 10 bases between. Germline V gives CDR1 SGDLS, CDR2 YYNGEE. CDR3 sequence (DNA): TGTGCCAGCAGCGTACAGGGTCCGGACACCGGGGAGCTGTTTTTT. Its protein product is CASSVQGPDTGELFF.

The rearrangement uses TRBV25-1 and TRBJ1-5; maybe TRBD1 (5 bases). Germline assignment: CDR1 MGHDK and CDR2 SYGVNS. There are 15 residues in the CDR3. V lost 5 bases and J 4 bases, leaving 15 bases between the germline ends. CDR3 protein: CASSWGDFQNQPQHF. DNA of the CDR3: TGTGCCAGCAGTTGGGGGGACTTCCAAAATCAGCCCCAGCATTTT.

J is TRBJ2-1 and V is TRBV5-6, with D perhaps TRBD1 (6 bases). Per the germline V gene, CDR1 is SGHDT and CDR2 is YYEEEE. This CDR3 is 19 amino acids long. V shed 0 bases and J shed 6 bases, with 25 bases lying between them. The CDR3 sequence is CASSLGPKGEGVSGNEQFF. The CDR3 region has the DNA TGTGCCAGCAGCTTGGGTCCGAAGGGGGAAGGGGTATCAGGCAATGAGCAGTTCTTC.

The V gene is TRBV12-5, the J gene TRBJ2-2, with D possibly TRBD1 on 5 matching bases. With 0 bases removed from V and 2 bases from J, the gap between germline ends came to 13 bases. The CDR3 extends over 17 amino acids. Per germline, CDR1 LGHNT and CDR2 FRNRAP. CDR3 amino acids: CASGLVPDGHNTGELFF. For the CDR3, the DNA is TGTGCTAGTGGTTTGGTACCAGACGGACATAACACCGGGGAGCTGTTTTTT.

This clone was detected once. V and J are TRBV27 and TRBJ2-5, with 7 bases that match TRBD2. The DNA end is a closer match to TRBJ2-7, so the J assignment may be wrong. The CDR3 loop spans 16 amino acids. Looked up from germline, CDR1 is MNHEY and CDR2 is SMNVEV (reference sequence). The CDR3 here is CASPFTLAASSYEQYF. The CDR3 DNA follows: TGTGCCAGCCCCTTCACGCTAGCGGCTAGCTCCTACGAGCAGTACTTC.

This clone occurred a few times. V is TRBV6-5 and J is TRBJ2-7; possible D gene TRBD2, 6 bases. Germline V lookup: CDR1 MNHEY, CDR2 SVGAGI. This CDR3 has 13 residues. Trimming took 4 bases from V and 6 from J, leaving 13 bases between them. The CDR3: CASSFGSGGEQYF. CDR3 nucleotides: TGTGCCAGCAGTTTCGGGAGTGGGGGCGAGCAGTACTTC.

This clone has a single count. The chain uses TRBV5-5 and TRBJ1-2; TRBD1 matches at 7 bases. The V gene end was trimmed by 1 base and the J gene end by 4 bases; junction bases not matched to a gene: 4. The CDR3 loop spans 14 amino acids. CDR1 is SGHKS and CDR2 is YYEKEE in the germline V gene (reference sequence). CDR3 sequence reads: CASSLLRGFYGYTF. The CDR3 DNA sequence: TGTGCCAGCAGCTTGCTCAGGGGGTTCTATGGCTACACCTTC. Full variable domain (remainder filled in from reference TRBV5-5 and TRBJ1-2): DAGVTQSPTHLIKTRGQQVTLRCSPISGHKSVSWYQQVLGQGPQFIFQYYEKEERGRGNFPDRFSARQFPNYSSELNVNALLLGDSALYLCASSLLRGFYGYTFGSGTRLTVV.

CDR3 amino acids: CASSYKTGTGANVLTF. CDR3 bases: TGTGCCAGCAGTTACAAGACAGGGACTGGGGCCAACGTCCTGACTTTC. The V and J genes are TRBV6-5 and TRBJ2-6; TRBD1 matches at 7 bases. The CDR3 spans 16 residues. V was pared by 2 bases and J by 2 bases, with 3 bases of the junction left unmatched. Germline V CDR1 and CDR2: MNHEY, SVGAGI.

The chain combines TRBV18 with TRBJ2-1; D is unclear. The CDR3 length is 15 residues. Germline V gene lookup returns CDR1 KGHSH and CDR2 LQKENI. V was trimmed by 5 bases and J by 4 bases, leaving 15 bases between them. CDR3 in amino acids: CASSLKTSPYNEQFF. In DNA form, the CDR3 reads TGTGCCAGCTCATTAAAGACATCCCCTTACAATGAGCAGTTCTTC. The full variable domain, its missing parts supplied by reference TRBV18 and TRBJ2-1, is NAGVMQNPRHLVRRRGQEARLRCSPMKGHSHVYWYRQLPEEGLKFMVYLQKENIIDESGMPKERFSAEFPKEGPSILRIQQVVRGDSAAYFCASSLKTSPYNEQFFGPGTRLTVL.

This clone was counted once. The genes are TRBV5-4 and TRBJ2-1; D might be TRBD2 (6 bases). The germline V gene encodes CDR1 SGHNT and CDR2 YYREEE (reference sequence). V was trimmed by 3 bases and J by 6 bases, leaving 13 bases between them. The CDR3 sequence is 14 residues long. The CDR3 loop reads CASSYGAGINEQFF. The CDR3 region has the DNA TGTGCCAGCAGCTATGGGGCGGGGATCAATGAGCAGTTCTTC.

The chain links TRBV5-6 to TRBJ1-6; possible D gene TRBD1, 5 bases. Germline V gene data show CDR1 as SGHDT and CDR2 as YYEEEE. Deletions cut 3 bases from V and 6 bases from J, with 19 bases between. CDR3 length: 17 amino acids. In nucleotides, the CDR3 is TGTGCCAGCAGCTCCGGACCGGGGAGGAGGGGTAATTCACCCCTCCACTTT. Its translation: CASSSGPGRRGNSPLHF.

The chain's CDR3 is CSARLVDEQFF. As DNA, the CDR3 is TGCAGTGCTAGACTAGTCGATGAGCAGTTCTTC. The chain couples TRBV20-1 to TRBJ2-1; no clear D gene. The germline V and J ends were trimmed by 2 bases and 8 bases, with 7 bases remaining between them. The CDR3 is 11 residues long. CDR1 is DFQATT, CDR2 SNEGSKA, per germline (reference sequence).

The V gene is TRBV10-2, the J gene TRBJ2-5; the match to TRBD2 covers 10 bases. The CDR3 covers 18 residues. The V segment lost 3 bases and the J segment 5 bases; nucleotides outside the gene matches: 15. In germline, CDR1 is WSHSY, CDR2 SAAADI. In nucleotides, the CDR3 is TGCGCCAGCAGTGACCCTGAGCGGGAGGGGTCGGGGAGGGAGACCCAGTACTTC. It codes for CASSDPEREGSGRETQYF.

This chain uses TRBV28 with TRBJ2-7, with 7 bases fitting TRBD1. From germline, CDR1 is MDHEN and CDR2 SYDVKM. CDR3 length: 15 amino acids. Trimming at V came to 5 bases and at J to 5 bases, leaving 12 bases not matched to a gene. CDR3 amino acids: CASSNGQAFADEQYF. The CDR3 nucleotides read TGTGCCAGCAGTAACGGACAGGCGTTCGCAGACGAGCAGTACTTC.

The chain couples TRBV18 to TRBJ2-4, with 7 nucleotides matching TRBD1. The CDR3 extends over 16 amino acids. V gave up 3 bases and J gave up 6 bases; unmatched junction bases: 11. Germline CDR1 and CDR2: KGHSH and LQKENI. The CDR3 bases are TGTGCCAGCTCACCTAGGGGACAGTCACCCCCAAACATTCAGTACTTC. As protein: CASSPRGQSPPNIQYF.

There are many counts of this clone. This chain links TRBV9 with TRBJ2-1; 9 bases fit TRBD2. CDR3 length: 17 amino acids. Per the germline V gene, CDR1 is SGDLS and CDR2 is YYNGEE. The ends lost 4 bases at V and 2 bases at J; junction bases unmatched: 10. The chain's CDR3 is CASSPHGLALTYNEQFF. The CDR3 DNA reads TGTGCCAGCAGCCCTCACGGACTAGCGTTAACCTACAATGAGCAGTTCTTC.

The chain employs TRBV27 and TRBJ1-5; D is uncertain. CDR1 and CDR2 (germline): MNHEY, SMNVEV (reference sequence). This CDR3 contains 13 residues. Trimming left V 6 bases short and J 3 bases short, with 9 bases between. The CDR3 coding sequence is TGTGCCAGCAGCCCCTGGGCCAATCAGCCCCAGCATTTT. Translated: CASSPWANQPQHF.

This clone was detected once. The chain carries TRBV6-1 and TRBJ2-7, with 12 bases fitting TRBD2. After removal of 6 bases from V and 4 bases from J, the junction contained 7 bases not matched to a gene. Germline loops: CDR1 MNHNS, CDR2 SASEGT. The CDR3 has 15 amino acids. The CDR3 here is CASRPRTSGIYEQYF. For the CDR3, the DNA is TGTGCCAGCAGGCCAAGGACTAGCGGGATATACGAGCAGTACTTC.

The V call is TRBV11-2, the J call TRBJ1-1, with unresolved D. Germline V lookup: CDR1 SGHAT, CDR2 FQNNGV. The germline V and J ends were trimmed by 3 bases and 8 bases, with 13 bases remaining between them. The CDR3 spans 13 residues. The CDR3, as DNA: TGTGCCAGCAGCTTTGGAGGGCCGGCGGAAGCTTTCTTT. Its translation is CASSFGGPAEAFF.